The 25 T cell receptor beta chains given below trace back to one sample, sequenced in a study of cytomegalovirus exposure and HLA in healthy donors. Primers for the PCR totalled 60 Vbeta and 13 Jbeta. The method was immunoSEQ multiplex PCR; TCRdb's version includes in-frame clones alone and lacks a portion of them. Seen here are around 140,000 clones, around 82% observed once, and the top ten hold around 5.9%. Material: PBMCs. All receptors come from a woman between 40 and 50 years old in good health and CMV-seropositive.

The rearrangement uses TRBV5-1 and TRBJ2-7; possible D gene TRBD1, 5 bases. Trimming removed 4 bases from V and 2 bases from J, with 16 bases in between. The CDR3 consists of 15 residues. Germline values: CDR1 SGHRS, CDR2 YFSETQ. CDR3: CASSPILTGAYEQYF. CDR3 sequence (DNA): TGCGCCAGCAGCCCGATTCTAACAGGAGCCTACGAGCAGTACTTC.

This chain connects TRBV5-1 to TRBJ2-6; the D gene is possibly TRBD2 (6 bases). The CDR3 contains 14 residues. V lost 6 bases, J lost 2 bases, and 9 bases lay in between. The germline gives CDR1 SGHRS, CDR2 YFSETQ. This CDR3 is CASNTGAGANVLTF. CDR3 sequence (DNA): TGCGCCAGCAATACGGGGGCTGGGGCCAACGTCCTGACTTTC. The full variable domain, rest sourced from reference TRBV5-1 and TRBJ2-6, is KAGVTQTPRYLIKTRGQQVTLSCSPISGHRSVSWYQQTPGQGLQFLFEYFSETQRNKGNFPGRFSGRQFSNSRSEMNVSTLELGDSALYLCASNTGAGANVLTFGAGSRLTVL.

This clone was found a few times. The chain carries TRBV28 and TRBJ2-5, with 8 bases lining up with TRBD1. Germline values: CDR1 MDHEN, CDR2 SYDVKM. V trimming: 8 bases; J trimming: 5 bases; junction bases outside the gene matches: 7. This CDR3 has 13 residues. DNA for the CDR3: TGTGCCAGCTATGACAGGGGAAAGGAGACCCAGTACTTC. Translated, it gives CASYDRGKETQYF.

This clone was recorded a few times. This chain links TRBV19 with TRBJ1-1; D is possibly TRBD1 (5 bases). The CDR3 covers 13 residues. Looked up from germline, CDR1 is LNHDA and CDR2 is SQIVND (reference sequence). With 8 bases removed from V and 1 base from J, the gap between germline ends came to 11 bases. The CDR3 sequence: CASEPRENTEAFF. The CDR3 coding sequence is TGTGCCAGTGAACCCAGGGAGAACACTGAAGCTTTCTTT.

This chain links TRBV6-5 with TRBJ2-3, with 7 bases lining up with TRBD2. Germline assignment: CDR1 MNHEY and CDR2 SVGAGI. The CDR3 sequence is 13 residues long. The junction had 4 bases not matched to a gene; V was cut back by 6 bases and J by 4 bases. The CDR3 DNA reads as TGTGCCAGCAGGGGGAGGGGTGCAGATACGCAGTATTTT. Translation gives CASRGRGADTQYF.

V gene TRBV5-1 combines with J gene TRBJ2-7; maybe TRBD2 (5 bases). Germline loops: CDR1 SGHRS, CDR2 YFSETQ. V was trimmed by 4 bases and J by 4 bases, leaving 15 bases between them. The CDR3 extends over 14 amino acids. CDR3: CASSPTGKRYEQYF. The DNA for the CDR3 is TGCGCCAGCAGCCCCACGGGGAAGAGGTACGAGCAGTACTTC. Together with reference TRBV5-1 and TRBJ2-7, the CDR3 gives the full variable domain: KAGVTQTPRYLIKTRGQQVTLSCSPISGHRSVSWYQQTPGQGLQFLFEYFSETQRNKGNFPGRFSGRQFSNSRSEMNVSTLELGDSALYLCASSPTGKRYEQYFGPGTRLTVT.

J is TRBJ1-4 and V is TRBV6-5, with 8 nucleotides matching TRBD1. Trimming took 5 bases from V and 8 from J; bases not matched to a gene: 4. Germline V CDR1 and CDR2: MNHEY, SVGAGI. This CDR3 is built from 13 residues. The CDR3 reads CASSGQGGEKLFF. In DNA, the CDR3 is TGTGCCAGCAGTGGACAGGGCGGCGAAAAACTGTTTTTT.

This chain joins TRBV30 and TRBJ2-3; 9 bases align to TRBD1. The germline gives CDR1 GTSNPN, CDR2 SVGIG (reference sequence). V shed 5 bases, J shed 2 bases, and the junction held 8 bases outside the gene matches. CDR3 length: 15 amino acids. The DNA for the CDR3 is TGTGCCTGGGACCCGGGACAGGGTGACACAGATACGCAGTATTTT. Protein product: CAWDPGQGDTDTQYF.

This clone was counted a few times. The genes are TRBV5-4 and TRBJ2-3, with 9 bases that match TRBD1. The CDR3 totals 13 residues. Germline V gene data show CDR1 as SGHNT and CDR2 as YYREEE (reference sequence). The ends lost 3 bases at V and 4 bases at J; junction bases unmatched: 0. This CDR3 reads CASSWTGADTQYF. Here the CDR3 DNA reads TGTGCCAGCAGCTGGACAGGGGCAGATACGCAGTATTTT.

The genes are TRBV4-1 and TRBJ2-7; 12 nucleotides agree with TRBD2. The CDR3 has 16 residues. With V trimmed by 0 bases and J by 3 bases, 3 bases remained unmatched. CDR1 and CDR2 from the germline V gene are MGHRA and YSYEKL. The CDR3 is CASSQDLAGGYYEQYF. CDR3 nucleotides: TGCGCCAGCAGCCAAGATCTAGCGGGAGGGTACTACGAGCAGTACTTC.

The CDR3 DNA reads as TGTGCCAGCAGTTGGACGGGGGAGACCCAGTACTTC. Amino acid sequence: CASSWTGETQYF. V is TRBV5-8 and J is TRBJ2-5; D is possibly TRBD2 (5 bases). V was trimmed by 5 bases and J by 5 bases, leaving 10 bases between them. CDR1 and CDR2 (germline): SGHTS, YDEGEE. The CDR3 has 12 residues.

The chain combines TRBV7-9 with TRBJ2-4; 7 bases fit TRBD1. This CDR3 has 15 residues. The trim removed 6 bases at V and 4 bases at J, leaving 9 bases unmatched. Looked up from germline, CDR1 is SEHNR and CDR2 is FQNEAQ (reference sequence). The CDR3 is CASSGTGTAKNIQYF. Here the CDR3 DNA reads TGTGCCAGCAGTGGTACCGGGACAGCGAAAAACATTCAGTACTTC.

This clone was seen a handful of times. The V gene is TRBV5-6, the J gene TRBJ2-1; 7 nucleotides match TRBD1. The CDR3 is 14 residues long. Trimming removed 5 bases from V and 8 bases from J; junction bases left unmatched: 10. Germline assignment: CDR1 SGHDT and CDR2 YYEEEE. DNA of the CDR3: TGTGCCAGCAGGCAGGACAGGTTGAGCGATGAGCAGTTCTTC. It yields the protein CASRQDRLSDEQFF.

As DNA, the CDR3 is TGTGCCAGCACATGGGGGGGGGCTCGAGGAGATACGCAGTATTTT. Protein: CASTWGGARGDTQYF. The genes are TRBV28 and TRBJ2-3; maybe TRBD2 (7 bases). The CDR3 runs 15 residues. V was trimmed by 7 bases and J by 5 bases, leaving 19 bases between them. The germline V gene encodes CDR1 MDHEN and CDR2 SYDVKM. Drawing the rest from reference TRBV28 and TRBJ2-3, the complete variable domain is DVKVTQSSRYLVKRTGEKVFLECVQDMDHENMFWYRQDPGLGLRLIYFSYDVKMKEKGDIPEGYSVSREKKERFSLILESASTNQTSMYLCASTWGGARGDTQYFGPGTRLTVL.

This chain links TRBV30 with TRBJ1-5; 8 bases fit TRBD1. The J segment lost 6 bases and the V segment lost 5 bases, leaving 9 bases of the junction unmatched. The CDR3 covers 14 residues. Germline CDR1 GTSNPN, CDR2 SVGIG (reference sequence). This CDR3 reads CAWDTGGEGQPQHF. CDR3 coding DNA: TGTGCCTGGGATACAGGGGGTGAAGGTCAGCCCCAGCATTTT.

The gene calls are TRBV6-5 and TRBJ1-2, with no clear D. V lost 0 bases to trimming and J lost 0 bases, with 5 bases between them. The CDR3 runs 14 residues. Germline V gives CDR1 MNHEY, CDR2 SVGAGI. CDR3 sequence reads: CASSYSTANYGYTF. The CDR3 region has the DNA TGTGCCAGCAGTTACTCTACAGCTAACTATGGCTACACCTTC.

In its sample, this clone was seen a few times. The V and J genes are TRBV25-1 and TRBJ2-5, with 8 bases that match TRBD1. CDR3 size: 15 residues. CDR1 MGHDK and CDR2 SYGVNS come from the germline V gene. J gave up 5 bases and V 4 bases, and 9 bases lay outside the gene matches. The CDR3 is CASSARQGAWETQYF. The CDR3 DNA reads TGTGCCAGCAGTGCCCGGCAGGGGGCTTGGGAGACCCAGTACTTC.

V gene TRBV9 combines with J gene TRBJ1-1; D is unresolved. The V end lost 4 bases, the J end lost 0 bases, and 13 bases lay between the germline ends. Germline V gives CDR1 SGDLS, CDR2 YYNGEE. The CDR3 consists of 15 residues. The CDR3 loop reads CASSPPSPMNTEAFF. In DNA form, the CDR3 reads TGTGCCAGCAGCCCCCCGAGCCCTATGAACACTGAAGCTTTCTTT.

This clone was seen at least ten times. The gene calls are TRBV5-4 and TRBJ2-7; 8 bases match TRBD2. Germline V gene data show CDR1 as SGHNT and CDR2 as YYREEE (reference sequence). Unmatched junction bases numbered 6, after V lost 2 bases and J lost 5 bases. This CDR3 is 14 amino acids long. The DNA of the CDR3 is TGTGCCAGCAGCTTCCGGGGGGGAGGAGACGAGCAGTACTTC. It yields the protein CASSFRGGGDEQYF.

The rearrangement joins TRBV5-6 to TRBJ1-5; D may be TRBD1 (5 bases). The CDR3 runs to 16 residues. V dropped 4 bases and J dropped 5 bases, with 19 bases sitting between them. Germline CDR1 SGHDT, CDR2 YYEEEE. CDR3 DNA: TGTGCCAGCAGCCTCCGGGTGGGGGGTTGGTATCAGCCCCAGCATTTT. Protein product: CASSLRVGGWYQPQHF.

The chain couples TRBV29-1 to TRBJ1-5; a weak D match, TRBD1 (5 bases). V lost 4 bases and J lost 5, with 12 bases in between. This CDR3 has 13 amino acids. Germline assignment: CDR1 SQVTM and CDR2 ANQGSEA. CDR3: CSVGSGGDQPQHF. In DNA, the CDR3 is TGCAGCGTTGGCTCTGGGGGGGATCAGCCCCAGCATTTT.

The chain uses TRBV25-1 and TRBJ2-2; 9 bases agree with TRBD2. Germline lookup yields CDR1 MGHDK and CDR2 SYGVNS. The CDR3 extends over 16 amino acids. Trimming removed 3 bases from V and 3 bases from J; junction bases left unmatched: 5. CDR3 in amino acids: CASSEWREGDTGELFF. CDR3 DNA sequence: TGTGCCAGCAGTGAGTGGCGGGAGGGGGACACCGGGGAGCTGTTTTTT.

The genes are TRBV7-9 and TRBJ2-7, with a weak D call TRBD2 (5 bases). CDR1 and CDR2 from the germline V gene are SEHNR and FQNEAQ (reference sequence). V lost 3 bases, J lost 2 bases, and 14 bases lay in between. This CDR3 is built from 15 residues. Here the CDR3 reads CASSFPSAGTYEQYF. CDR3 nucleotide sequence: TGTGCCAGCAGCTTCCCAAGTGCCGGGACCTACGAGCAGTACTTC.

V and J are TRBV7-9 and TRBJ2-1, with 7 bases aligning to TRBD1. The CDR3 extends over 17 amino acids. Germline loops: CDR1 SEHNR, CDR2 FQNEAQ (reference sequence). V lost 2 bases to trimming and J lost 1 base; unmatched junction nucleotides: 8. CDR3 region: CASSLSYQGVSYNEQFF. In DNA form, the CDR3 reads TGTGCCAGCAGCTTAAGTTATCAGGGGGTTTCCTACAATGAGCAGTTCTTC.

This clone was seen a handful of times. Additional DNA sequences in this sample encode the identical CDR3. For the CDR3, the DNA is TGCGCCAGCAGCTTGTCGGGGACAGGGGAAGAGACCCAGTACTTC. It is translated as CASSLSGTGEETQYF. The rearrangement links TRBV5-1 to TRBJ2-5, with 10 bases matching TRBD1. The CDR3 contains 15 residues. Looked up from germline, CDR1 is SGHRS and CDR2 is YFSETQ. V lost 1 base and J lost 3; bases outside the gene matches: 3.